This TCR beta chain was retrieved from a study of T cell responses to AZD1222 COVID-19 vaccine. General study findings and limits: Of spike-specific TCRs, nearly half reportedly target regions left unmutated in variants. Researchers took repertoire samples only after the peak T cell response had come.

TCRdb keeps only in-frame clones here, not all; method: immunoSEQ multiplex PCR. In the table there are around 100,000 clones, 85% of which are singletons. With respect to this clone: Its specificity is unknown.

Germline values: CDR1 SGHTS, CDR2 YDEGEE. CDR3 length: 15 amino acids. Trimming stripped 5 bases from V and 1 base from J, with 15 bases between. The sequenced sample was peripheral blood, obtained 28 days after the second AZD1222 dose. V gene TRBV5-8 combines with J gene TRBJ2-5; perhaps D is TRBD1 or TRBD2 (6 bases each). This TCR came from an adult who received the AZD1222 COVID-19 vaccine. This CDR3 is CASSGGQGLQETQYF. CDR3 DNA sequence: TGTGCCAGCAGTGGGGGGCAGGGCCTCCAAGAGACCCAGTACTTC.